This passage covers 26 T cell receptor beta chains from one sample sequenced in a study of CD4 and CD8 cells across lung adenocarcinoma regions. A single record per CDR3 protein comes from TCRdb applying MiXCR to the PCR reads. Of about 12,000 distinct CDR3 sequences listed, 56% are singletons. The sample consisted of CD8+ T cells from the margin of a lung tumor. Receptor source: a female donor with lung adenocarcinoma. The CD4 and CD8 labels of this study may be unreliable.

Ten or more counts support this clonotype. V and J are TRBV4-1 and TRBJ2-2; no firm D call. V gave up 0 bases and J gave up 4 bases, with 9 bases separating them. From germline, CDR1 is MGHRA and CDR2 YSYEKL. CDR3 length equals 15 residues. CDR3 nucleotides: TGCGCCAGCAGCCAAGATAGTGGTGGCACCGGGGAGCTGTTTTTT. This codes for CASSQDSGGTGELFF.

This clonotype is judged medium-sized. The rearrangement uses TRBV6-1 and TRBJ2-1; 10 bases map to TRBD2. Germline trimming cut 3 bases from V and 9 bases from J; bases unmatched to any gene: 14. Germline CDR1 is MNHNS and CDR2 is SASEGT. The CDR3 consists of 17 residues. CDR3 bases: TGTGCCAGCAGTGACCCTGCTCTAGCGGGGGAAGCAGGTGAGCAGTTCTTC. It encodes CASSDPALAGEAGEQFF.

The chain uses TRBV25-1 and TRBJ2-6; D remains unclear. Trimming removed 0 bases at V and 4 bases at J, with 16 bases between. Germline CDR1 and CDR2: MGHDK and SYGVNS. The CDR3 runs to 18 residues. CDR3 DNA: TGTGCCAGCAGTGAATATGCCGTACTAACCTCGGGGGCCAACGTCCTGACTTTC. Protein: CASSEYAVLTSGANVLTF.

The V gene is TRBV5-1, the J gene TRBJ2-6; D might be TRBD2 (5 bases). Germline V gene lookup returns CDR1 SGHRS and CDR2 YFSETQ. The CDR3 extends over 17 amino acids. V was shortened by 6 bases and J by 0 bases, with 16 bases between the two germline ends. The CDR3 loop reads CASTPGSGSSGANVLTF. The CDR3 DNA reads TGCGCCAGCACTCCAGGATCGGGGAGCTCTGGGGCCAACGTCCTGACTTTC.

This clonotype was observed once. The rearrangement links TRBV10-1 to TRBJ2-4; the D gene is possibly TRBD1 (6 bases). V lost 11 bases to trimming and J lost 13 bases, with 27 bases between them. Germline V gene sequence: CDR1 WNHNN, CDR2 SYGVQD (reference sequence). CDR3 length: 14 amino acids. Written as DNA, the CDR3 is TGCGCCGGCCGTGGGGGCCGGAACGAAGAGTCCCAGTACTTC. This gives the protein CAGRGGRNEESQYF.

This chain joins TRBV14 and TRBJ2-3, with 8 bases lining up with TRBD1. The V and J ends lost 6 bases and 2 bases, in that order; junction bases with no gene match: 4. This CDR3 region has 14 residues. Germline V gives CDR1 SGHDN, CDR2 FVKESK. The CDR3 protein is CASRSGQATDTQYF. The DNA of the CDR3 is TGTGCCAGCAGGTCGGGACAGGCCACAGATACGCAGTATTTT.

This clonotype was recorded once. This chain joins TRBV6-1 and TRBJ2-4; 9 bases line up with TRBD2. The V segment lost 5 bases and the J segment 10 bases; nucleotides outside the gene matches: 18. There are 17 residues in the CDR3. Germline V gene lookup returns CDR1 MNHNS and CDR2 SASEGT. The CDR3 sequence: CASSTGRGGGDQEIQYF. The CDR3 region has the DNA TGTGCCAGCAGTACGGGTCGCGGGGGGGGCGACCAAGAGATTCAGTACTTC.

Details on this clonotype: A junction boundary mismatches the germline segment, possibly from a read error. The DNA for the CDR3 is TGTGCCAGGGGACAGTGGGCCAAAAACACTCAGTACTTC. This encodes CARGQWAKNTQYF. The chain carries TRBV27 and TRBJ2-4; 7 bases are a match to TRBD1. The germline V gene has CDR1 MNHEY and CDR2 SMNVEV (reference sequence). CDR3 length: 13 amino acids.

The chain has TRBV6-5 and TRBJ2-3; 7 bases match TRBD2. The germline V gene has CDR1 MNHEY and CDR2 SVGAGI. The CDR3 loop spans 16 amino acids. J gave up 0 bases and V 2 bases, and 5 bases lay outside the gene matches. The CDR3 nucleotides are TGTGCCAGCAGTTACCAGAGCGGGACGAGCACAGATACGCAGTATTTT. Translating gives CASSYQSGTSTDTQYF.

This sequence joins TRBV6-1 and TRBJ2-7, with 10 bases matching TRBD1. The V segment lost 4 bases and the J segment 0 bases; nucleotides outside the gene matches: 3. Germline V gene sequence: CDR1 MNHNS, CDR2 SASEGT. This CDR3 has 15 amino acids. In DNA, the CDR3 is TGTGCCAGCAGTGGGACAGGGGGTCCCTCCTACGAGCAGTACTTC. Its protein is CASSGTGGPSYEQYF.

CDR3 nucleotides: TGTGCCAGCCGCCCTGGAGGACTAGCGACATCCAGGGGGACAGATACGCAGTATTTT. Amino acids: CASRPGGLATSRGTDTQYF. The chain joins TRBV27 to TRBJ2-3, with 9 positions matching TRBD2. Germline V gene data show CDR1 as MNHEY and CDR2 as SMNVEV (reference sequence). After removal of 8 bases from V and 3 bases from J, the junction contained 21 bases not matched to a gene. The CDR3 consists of 19 residues.

This clonotype was counted a few times. The rearrangement joins TRBV27 to TRBJ2-4; 7 bases are shared with TRBD2. The end of the DNA is better explained by TRBJ2-3, so the J call may be wrong. The CDR3 spans 13 residues. Per germline, CDR1 MNHEY and CDR2 SMNVEV (reference sequence). The CDR3 region has the DNA TGTGCCAGGGGGCAGCGGGGCAAAAACACTCAGTATTTT. Its translation is CARGQRGKNTQYF.

In its sample, this clonotype is medium-sized. This rearrangement joins TRBV6-1 to TRBJ1-2; D is perhaps TRBD1 (6 bases). V was clipped by 7 bases and J by 5 bases, with 17 bases between them. This CDR3 comprises 14 residues. Germline V CDR1 and CDR2: MNHNS, SASEGT. The CDR3 loop is CASNERDKEYGYTF. The CDR3 DNA follows: TGTGCCAGCAATGAGAGGGACAAGGAGTATGGCTACACCTTC.

This clonotype has a handful of counts. V and J are TRBV10-1 and TRBJ2-1; 7 positions agree with TRBD2. The germline V gene has CDR1 WNHNN and CDR2 SYGVQD (reference sequence). The length of the CDR3 is 13 residues. V lost 4 bases and J lost 11; bases outside the gene matches: 8. DNA for the CDR3: TGCGCCAGCAGTGGGGCGGGGAGGGGTCAGCAGTTCTTC. Encoded protein: CASSGAGRGQQFF.

In this sample, this clonotype is medium-sized. The genes are TRBV6-1 and TRBJ2-5; D remains unclear. The CDR3 extends over 18 amino acids. V shed 0 bases and J shed 0 bases, with 17 bases lying between them. CDR1 MNHNS and CDR2 SASEGT come from the germline V gene. Written as DNA, the CDR3 is TGTGCCAGCAGTGAAGCGCGTACGAGTCTTCTGTACCAAGAGACCCAGTACTTC. Translating it yields CASSEARTSLLYQETQYF.

This rearrangement joins TRBV27 to TRBJ1-6; 12 nucleotides match TRBD1. CDR3 size: 18 residues. Looked up from germline, CDR1 is MNHEY and CDR2 is SMNVEV (reference sequence). The ends lost 6 bases at V and 5 bases at J; junction bases unmatched: 11. The CDR3 is CASRPGTGGAGDNSPLHF. Here the CDR3 DNA reads TGTGCCAGCAGACCCGGGACAGGGGGCGCGGGGGATAATTCACCCCTCCACTTT.

This clonotype is medium-sized (0.01 to 0.1%). The gene calls are TRBV6-5 and TRBJ1-4; 9 bases fit TRBD1. CDR3 length: 14 amino acids. V trimming: 8 bases; J trimming: 6 bases; junction bases outside the gene matches: 7. The germline V gene has CDR1 MNHEY and CDR2 SVGAGI. For the CDR3, the DNA is TGTGCCAGCTGCTACAGGGGGCGGGATGAAAAACTGTTTTTT. Translated, it gives CASCYRGRDEKLFF.

The chain has TRBV7-2 and TRBJ2-2; D remains unclear. V dropped 1 base and J dropped 0 bases, with 15 bases sitting between them. The CDR3 is made up of 18 amino acids. Germline lookup yields CDR1 SGHTA and CDR2 FQGNSA. CDR3 bases: TGTGCCAGCAGCTTAGATGGAGAAGAGGCCGCGAACACCGGGGAGCTGTTTTTT. It is translated as CASSLDGEEAANTGELFF.

This clonotype came up a few times. The chain links TRBV29-1 to TRBJ2-1; D remains unclear. The J call is uncertain, as TRBJ2-7 better fits the DNA end. Germline V gene sequence: CDR1 SQVTM, CDR2 ANQGSEA. The CDR3 length is 10 residues. CDR3 coding DNA: TGCAGCGTAGGATTGGACGAGCAGTACTTC. Residues: CSVGLDEQYF.

J is TRBJ2-1 and V is TRBV6-5; 7 positions agree with TRBD1. The junction had 5 bases not matched to a gene; V was cut back by 4 bases and J by 2 bases. This CDR3 has 15 amino acids. Germline V CDR1 and CDR2: MNHEY, SVGAGI. For the CDR3, the DNA is TGTGCCAGCAGTTTCCGGGACAGCACCTACAATGAGCAGTTCTTC. Protein: CASSFRDSTYNEQFF.

This clonotype has more than one count but fewer than ten. The chain combines TRBV30 with TRBJ1-2; D may be TRBD1 (6 bases). CDR3 size: 13 residues. Germline loops: CDR1 GTSNPN, CDR2 SVGIG (reference sequence). With 0 bases removed from V and 8 bases from J, the gap between germline ends came to 13 bases. The CDR3 loop is CAWSVNREGGYTF. The CDR3 region has the DNA TGTGCCTGGAGTGTAAACAGGGAGGGAGGCTACACCTTC.

This clonotype showed up many times. The CDR3, as DNA: TGTGCCAGCAGTCTTGGACTAGCTGAGACCCAGTACTTC. Encoded protein: CASSLGLAETQYF. V and J are TRBV12-3 or TRBV12-4 and TRBJ2-5, with 8 bases fitting TRBD2. The CDR3 runs to 13 residues. V trimming: 5 bases; J trimming: 5 bases; junction bases outside the gene matches: 4.

The chain uses TRBV24-1 and TRBJ1-5, with a possible D match to TRBD1 (6 bases). Germline V gene data show CDR1 as KGHDR and CDR2 as SFDVKD. V lost 3 bases and J 8 bases, leaving 13 bases between the germline ends. CDR3 length: 14 amino acids. The CDR3 DNA follows: TGTGCCACCAGTGATAAACAGGGTTTGAAGCCCCAGCATTTT. This sequence encodes CATSDKQGLKPQHF.

The chain uses TRBV6-5 and TRBJ2-5; maybe TRBD2 (5 bases). The J call may be in error: the DNA end matches TRBJ2-7 better. Germline lookup yields CDR1 MNHEY and CDR2 SVGAGI. This CDR3 has 17 residues. The CDR3 DNA is TGTGCCAGCAGTTACAGTTTTATGGCGGTCGGGGCCTACGAGCAGTACTTC. Its protein is CASSYSFMAVGAYEQYF.

This clonotype was observed at least ten times. This chain links TRBV5-1 with TRBJ1-2; 12 nucleotides line up with TRBD1. This CDR3 comprises 14 residues. CDR1 SGHRS and CDR2 YFSETQ come from the germline V gene. Trimming cost V 5 bases and J 8 bases; bases outside gene matches: 7. CDR3 in amino acids: CASRTGQGAGGYTF. The CDR3 DNA reads TGCGCCAGCAGAACGGGACAGGGGGCCGGCGGCTACACCTTC.

This chain connects TRBV10-3 to TRBJ1-1, with a possible D match to TRBD1 (5 bases). Between the trimmed V and J ends, which lost 2 bases and 12 bases, there was a span of 13 bases. This CDR3 contains 12 residues. CDR1 and CDR2 from the germline V gene are ENHRY and SYGVKD. This CDR3 reads CAISETGTGSFF. DNA of the CDR3: TGTGCCATCAGTGAGACAGGCACTGGATCTTTCTTT.